A single sample gave rise to the 21 T cell receptor beta chains below, sequenced in a study of cytomegalovirus exposure and HLA in healthy donors. The primer mix had 60 Vbeta and 13 Jbeta primers. Assay used: immunoSEQ multiplex PCR; TCRdb lists only in-frame clones, some missing. Of 170,000 or so clones detected, over 60% appear once; the ten largest clones hold approximately 5.1%. Sequences were obtained from PBMCs. Receptors originate from a middle-aged man in good health and CMV-seronegative.

The rearrangement links TRBV4-3 to TRBJ2-2; no firm D call. CDR1 is LGHNA and CDR2 is YSLEER in the germline V gene. Trimming cost V 0 bases and J 2 bases, with 10 bases left between them. This CDR3 is 16 amino acids long. The CDR3 is CASSQERRINTGELFF. The CDR3 DNA sequence: TGCGCCAGCAGCCAAGAGCGCAGGATCAACACCGGGGAGCTGTTTTTT.

The V gene is TRBV4-3, the J gene TRBJ2-3, with D perhaps matching TRBD2 (5 bases). Germline V gene sequence: CDR1 LGHNA, CDR2 YSLEER. V lost 0 bases to trimming and J lost 4 bases, with 20 bases between them. The CDR3 contains 18 residues. CDR3 bases: TGCGCCAGCAGCCAAGATCCTTTAGGACTCTCCAAGGCAGATACGCAGTATTTT. Its translation: CASSQDPLGLSKADTQYF.

The V gene is TRBV6-5, the J gene TRBJ1-6; 7 positions agree with TRBD1. The CDR3 covers 14 residues. The V segment lost 6 bases and the J segment 7 bases; nucleotides outside the gene matches: 6. Germline values: CDR1 MNHEY, CDR2 SVGAGI. The CDR3 DNA reads TGTGCCAGCAGAAGATCAGGGGGGAATTCACCCCTCCACTTT. This translates into CASRRSGGNSPLHF.

J is TRBJ1-5 and V is TRBV6-9, with TRBD1 matching 12 bases. The CDR3 consists of 11 residues. Germline lookup yields CDR1 MNHGY and CDR2 SVAAGI. The CDR3 bases are TGTAGGGACAGGGGGCGTCAGCCCCAGCATTTT. It specifies CRDRGRQPQHF.

With regard to this clone: Distinct nucleotide sequences in the sample also encode this CDR3. The rearrangement joins TRBV18 to TRBJ2-2, with unresolved D. The V end was cut by 1 base, the J end by 6 bases, with 6 bases between. The CDR3 runs 13 residues. In germline, CDR1 is KGHSH, CDR2 LQKENI. As DNA, the CDR3 is TGTGCCAGCTCACCACTTCAGTCCGGGGAGCTGTTTTTT. It specifies CASSPLQSGELFF.

J is TRBJ2-7 and V is TRBV5-4; tentatively, D is TRBD1 (5 bases). V was shortened by 0 bases and J by 3 bases, with 10 bases between the two germline ends. The length of the CDR3 is 14 residues. The germline V gene encodes CDR1 SGHNT and CDR2 YYREEE (reference sequence). The CDR3 protein is CASSLGQNLYEQYF. The CDR3 DNA reads as TGTGCCAGCAGCTTGGGACAGAACCTCTACGAGCAGTACTTC. The entire variable domain, with the rest obtained from reference TRBV5-4 and TRBJ2-7, is as follows: ETGVTQSPTHLIKTRGQQVTLRCSSQSGHNTVSWYQQALGQGPQFIFQYYREEENGRGNFPPRFSGLQFPNYSSELNVNALELDDSALYLCASSLGQNLYEQYFGPGTRLTVT.

The V gene is TRBV7-8, the J gene TRBJ1-1, with a weak D call TRBD1 (6 bases). The V end lost 2 bases, the J end lost 4 bases, and 14 bases lay between the germline ends. CDR3 length equals 15 residues. Per germline, CDR1 SGHVS and CDR2 FQNEAQ. Written as DNA, the CDR3 is TGTGCCAGCAGCTTAACGCCGGGACATCTCACTGAAGCTTTCTTT. Translation gives CASSLTPGHLTEAFF.

The CDR3 protein is CASSEYTSASSTDTQYF. CDR3 DNA sequence: TGTGCCAGCAGTGAATACACTAGCGCCTCTAGCACAGATACGCAGTATTTT. The V gene is TRBV25-1, the J gene TRBJ2-3; TRBD2 agrees at 7 bases. V lost 0 bases and J lost 0; bases outside the gene matches: 6. Germline V lookup: CDR1 MGHDK, CDR2 SYGVNS. The CDR3 sequence is 17 residues long.

V is TRBV7-2 and J is TRBJ2-5; 9 bases match TRBD2. CDR3 length equals 14 residues. J was trimmed by 6 bases and V by 2 bases; bases with no gene match: 4. Germline CDR1 is SGHTA and CDR2 is FQGNSA. CDR3 nucleotide sequence: TGTGCCAGCAGCTTAAGCACTAGCGGGCAGACCCAGTACTTC. Translated, it gives CASSLSTSGQTQYF.

J is TRBJ2-3 and V is TRBV11-3; possibly TRBD2 for D (5 bases). Trimming removed 3 bases from V and 10 bases from J, with 20 bases in between. The CDR3 covers 15 residues. Germline V gives CDR1 SGHNT, CDR2 YENEEA. The DNA for the CDR3 is TGTGCCAGCAGCTTCCGGGATCCAACCCCCCCGGCGCAGTATTTT. This translates into CASSFRDPTPPAQYF.

The CDR3 DNA reads TGTGCCAGCAGTCCCCAAGCTTCGCCTACTGAAGCTTTCTTT. This codes for CASSPQASPTEAFF. The chain is built from TRBV27 and TRBJ1-1; no clear D gene. This CDR3 is 14 amino acids long. The germline V gene has CDR1 MNHEY and CDR2 SMNVEV (reference sequence). V was pared by 5 bases and J by 5 bases, with 15 bases between.

The genes are TRBV6-5 and TRBJ1-4; 10 bases map to TRBD1. CDR1 and CDR2 (germline): MNHEY, SVGAGI. The trim removed 4 bases at V and 7 bases at J, leaving 3 bases unmatched. CDR3 length: 14 amino acids. CDR3 nucleotide sequence: TGTGCCAGCAGTTTTGACAGGGGGCGTGAAAAACTGTTTTTT. Amino acid sequence: CASSFDRGREKLFF.

This chain links TRBV7-2 with TRBJ2-3; 14 positions match TRBD2. The germline CDR1 and CDR2 sequences are SGHTA and FQGNSA. V shed 4 bases, J shed 7 bases, and the junction held 10 bases outside the gene matches. The CDR3 sequence is 17 residues long. The CDR3 here is CASSSGLAGGVGYTQYF. The DNA of the CDR3 is TGTGCCAGCAGCTCCGGACTAGCGGGAGGCGTGGGATATACGCAGTATTTT.

This clone was seen a few times. This chain joins TRBV5-1 and TRBJ2-1, with 13 bases that match TRBD2. This CDR3 spans 16 amino acids. Germline V gene data show CDR1 as SGHRS and CDR2 as YFSETQ. With V trimmed by 2 bases and J by 5 bases, 4 bases remained unmatched. CDR3 residues: CASSFRTSGGNNEQFF. As DNA, the CDR3 is TGCGCCAGCAGCTTCCGGACTAGCGGGGGAAACAATGAGCAGTTCTTC.

The V call is TRBV11-2, the J call TRBJ1-1; 8 nucleotides line up with TRBD1. The CDR3 extends over 13 amino acids. Trimming took 5 bases from V and 7 from J; bases not matched to a gene: 6. Germline CDR1 SGHAT, CDR2 FQNNGV. CDR3 sequence reads: CASSAGGAGEAFF. The CDR3 region has the DNA TGTGCCAGCAGCGCAGGGGGCGCGGGTGAAGCTTTCTTT.

This chain joins TRBV6-1 and TRBJ2-1, with 13 bases lining up with TRBD2. Germline CDR1 is MNHNS and CDR2 is SASEGT. The CDR3 has 15 amino acids. The V segment lost 8 bases and the J segment 7 bases; nucleotides outside the gene matches: 8. The CDR3 protein is CASLMGLAGSNEQFF. Here the CDR3 DNA reads TGTGCCAGCCTGATGGGACTAGCGGGATCAAATGAGCAGTTCTTC.

The V gene is TRBV9, the J gene TRBJ1-4; D not certain. Germline V gene sequence: CDR1 SGDLS, CDR2 YYNGEE. V was trimmed by 0 bases and J by 4 bases, leaving 7 bases between them. The CDR3 is 14 residues long. CDR3 DNA sequence: TGTGCCAGCAGCGTAGGAGTTATTAATGAAAAACTGTTTTTT. This translates into CASSVGVINEKLFF.

This chain links TRBV10-2 with TRBJ2-2, with a weak D call TRBD1 (7 bases). This CDR3 region has 15 residues. V lost 10 bases and J 2 bases, leaving 17 bases between the germline ends. The germline V gene encodes CDR1 WSHSY and CDR2 SAAADI. CDR3 coding DNA: TGCGCCACTCGCCAGGGGGGAGCTAACACCGGGGAGCTGTTTTTT. Its protein product is CATRQGGANTGELFF.

Of note for this clone: A junction boundary mismatches the germline segment, possibly from a read error. V usage is TRBV19 and J usage is TRBJ1-6; D remains unclear. This CDR3 is 13 amino acids long. Germline V gene data show CDR1 as LNHDA and CDR2 as SQIVND (reference sequence). As DNA, the CDR3 is TGTGCCGGTAGTTACTCCTATAATTCACCCCTCCACTTT. Protein product: CAGSYSYNSPLHF.

The chain uses TRBV19 and TRBJ1-2; tentatively, D is TRBD1 (6 bases). Germline V gene data show CDR1 as LNHDA and CDR2 as SQIVND (reference sequence). The V end was cut by 8 bases, the J end by 0 bases, with 7 bases between. The CDR3 covers 12 residues. CDR3 protein: CASWTANYGYTF. For the CDR3, the DNA is TGTGCCAGTTGGACAGCTAACTATGGCTACACCTTC.

The gene calls are TRBV6-4 and TRBJ2-7; 10 nucleotides align to TRBD2. Per germline, CDR1 MRHNA and CDR2 SNTAGT. CDR3 length: 14 residues. V shed 11 bases, J shed 6 bases, and the junction held 13 bases outside the gene matches. The CDR3 here is CAFRETSGPSEQYF. DNA for the CDR3: TGTGCCTTCCGAGAGACTAGCGGGCCAAGCGAGCAGTACTTC.